This TCR beta chain originates from a study of CD8+ T cells in alopecia areata. Both CD4+ and CD8+ T cells were separated by sorting PBMCs. Extraction and reverse transcription of RNA yielded cDNA as the sequencing template. Sequencing used immunoSEQ multiplex PCR; TCRdb keeps in-frame clones, though not all of them. The repertoire holds about 140,000 clones, approximately 56% seen once, with about 38% in the top ten. V was cut by 0 bases and J by 4 bases, with 13 bases left in between. This CDR3 region has 15 residues. Germline V CDR1 and CDR2: SGDLS, YYNGEE. Points from the study as a whole: Resident alphabeta T cells of normal skin are also sequenced in scalp samples. For lesional scalp, especially alopecia totalis/universalis, clonality was higher than in normal scalp. It was less clear whether patients shared TCRs than it was in mice, possibly because of HLA.

On this clone itself: Antigen unknown.

The chain links TRBV9 to TRBJ1-2; the D gene is possibly TRBD1 (5 bases). This TCR was recovered from a human donor in good health. The sequencing input was CD8+ T cells sorted from blood. In DNA form, the CDR3 reads TGTGCCAGCAGCGTAGGGGCAGGGATGAGCTATGGCTACACCTTC. Encoded protein: CASSVGAGMSYGYTF.